This TCR beta chain was profiled in a study of cytomegalovirus exposure and HLA in healthy donors. Overall study context: HLA-typed donors contributed approximately 86 million unique TCRs, which were held in an early data release.

To note about this clone: One junction end does not reproduce the germline sequence, and a read error may be involved.

PCR employed 60 Vbeta and 13 Jbeta primers. Data came from immunoSEQ multiplex PCR; TCRdb stores just in-frame clones and leaves some out. The table includes 90,000 to 100,000 clones, around three fifths detected once. This CDR3 comprises 15 residues. The germline V gene encodes CDR1 SGDLS and CDR2 YYNGEE. The origin of this receptor is a man aged 25-45 years in good health and CMV-seronegative. The material sequenced was PBMCs. The chain links TRBV9 to TRBJ1-3; a weak D match, TRBD1 (6 bases). The CDR3 spells CASSVSEGVGYTIYF. Written as DNA, the CDR3 is TGTGCCAGCAGCGTATCAGAGGGGGTTGGATACACCATATATTTT. The whole variable domain, remainder taken from reference TRBV9 and TRBJ1-3, is DSGVTQTPKHLITATGQRVTLRCSPRSGDLSVYWYQQSLDQGLQFLIQYYNGEERAKGNILERFSAQQFPDLHSELNLSSLELGDSALYFCASSVSEGVGYTIYFGEGSWLTVV.